This entry features one T cell receptor beta chain sequence. What it binds is not known. The record originates from a study of graft-versus-host responses after intestinal transplantation. Study-level information: Each recipient received a multivisceral, liver-intestinal, or isolated intestinal graft. Once they had received anti-thymocyte globulin induction, all recipients took tacrolimus and steroids for around 3 years.

Method: immunoSEQ multiplex PCR; TCRdb's copy keeps in-frame clones and lacks some. Among 40,000 to 60,000 clones listed, less than 85% were seen once. The study's findings and limits: GvH clones surfaced in recipient marrow, some emerging earlier in ileum or blood. Within the allografts of patients who had graft-donor T cell macrochimerism, graft-versus-host to host-versus-graft clonal ratios were high.

V dropped 2 bases and J dropped 7; count of bases not matched to a gene: 12. Germline CDR1 and CDR2: SGDLS and YYNGEE. CDR3 length equals 18 residues. The receptor was derived from a human donor who was the organ donor for an intestinal transplant. The rearrangement links TRBV9 to TRBJ2-2; 12 positions agree with TRBD1. The sample was unstimulated CD4+ T cells sorted from spleen or lymph node cells, taken before transplant. The CDR3 loop reads CASSVSPAGTGGIGELFF. As DNA, the CDR3 is TGTGCCAGCAGCGTCAGTCCCGCCGGGACAGGGGGCATCGGGGAGCTGTTTTTT.